This TCR beta chain was recorded in a study of blood T cell repertoires in COVID-19. Trimming cost V 4 bases and J 8 bases; bases outside gene matches: 8. The CDR3 loop spans 14 amino acids. The germline V gene encodes CDR1 SGHRS and CDR2 YFSETQ. The data were produced by immunoSEQ multiplex PCR, yet TCRdb's version contains in-frame clones alone and is incomplete. The sample carries around 190,000 clones, about 81% recorded once. Sequencing was done on a sample of PBMCs or T cells enriched from blood (not recorded which). The receptor comes from a man between 40 and 49 years old who had recovered from COVID-19. The chain joins TRBV5-1 to TRBJ1-4; TRBD1 matches at 7 bases. The CDR3: CASSVGQVGEKLFF. The DNA for the CDR3 is TGCGCCAGCAGCGTCGGACAGGTCGGAGAAAAACTGTTTTTT.